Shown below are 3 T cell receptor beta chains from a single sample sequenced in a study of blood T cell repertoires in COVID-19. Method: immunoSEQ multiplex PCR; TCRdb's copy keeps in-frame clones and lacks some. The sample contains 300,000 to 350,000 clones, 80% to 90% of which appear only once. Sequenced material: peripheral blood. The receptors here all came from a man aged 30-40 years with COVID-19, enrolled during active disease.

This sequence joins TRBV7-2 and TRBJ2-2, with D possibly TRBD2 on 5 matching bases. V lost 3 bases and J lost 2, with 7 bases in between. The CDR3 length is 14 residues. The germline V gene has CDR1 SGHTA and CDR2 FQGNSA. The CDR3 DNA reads TGTGCCAGCAGCTTCCGGGGAAACACCGGGGAGCTGTTTTTT. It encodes CASSFRGNTGELFF.

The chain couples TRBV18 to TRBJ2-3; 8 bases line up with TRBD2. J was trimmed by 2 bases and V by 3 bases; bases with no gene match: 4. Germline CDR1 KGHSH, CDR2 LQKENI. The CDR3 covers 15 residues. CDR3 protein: CASSPGLGTTDTQYF. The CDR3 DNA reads TGTGCCAGCTCACCGGGACTAGGAACCACAGATACGCAGTATTTT.

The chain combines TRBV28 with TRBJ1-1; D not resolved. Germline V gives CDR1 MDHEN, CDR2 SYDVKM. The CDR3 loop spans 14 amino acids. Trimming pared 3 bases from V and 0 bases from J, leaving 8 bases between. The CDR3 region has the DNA TGTGCCAGCAGTTTGCGGGGAATGAACACTGAAGCTTTCTTT. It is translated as CASSLRGMNTEAFF. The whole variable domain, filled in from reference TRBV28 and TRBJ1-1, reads DVKVTQSSRYLVKRTGEKVFLECVQDMDHENMFWYRQDPGLGLRLIYFSYDVKMKEKGDIPEGYSVSREKKERFSLILESASTNQTSMYLCASSLRGMNTEAFFGQGTRLTVV.